This TCR beta chain was obtained from a study of vaccination and CD4 T cells after COVID-19 (dated by TCRdb to 2022 to 2024). Regarding the research as a whole: Convalescent patients had a positive SARS-CoV-2 result on nasal swab PCR, and of these patients, nine had mild disease and one had severe disease. Post-vaccine blood samples were collected a median of about 72 days after the second vaccine dose, ranging from roughly 13 to 250 days. The spike-specific CD4+ TCR repertoire was compared before and after mRNA vaccination in under 11 COVID-19 convalescent patients and a few infection-naive healthy vaccine recipients. For stimulating the cultures, overlapping spike peptide pools were used, derived from SARS-CoV-2 as well as from the common cold coronaviruses HCoV-NL63, HCoV-OC43 and HCoV-229E. Post-COVID blood samples from convalescent patients were collected a median of roughly 100 days after diagnosis, with a range of 35 to 161 days. Participants got two doses of the Pfizer-BioNTech BNT162b2 vaccine (n=8) or two doses of the Moderna mRNA-1273 vaccine (n=2). As controls, cultures received a CEFX viral epitope pool (the positive control), an HIV-1 Nef peptide pool (the negative control), or no peptide at all. Six males and four females were included in the convalescent cohort, with two Hispanic individuals, seven Caucasians, two Asians and one multiracial person represented.

V was cut back by 5 bases and J by 5 bases, leaving a gap of 15 bases between them. CDR1 and CDR2 (SGHTA, FQGTGA) derive from the germline V gene. The CDR3, from cysteine to phenylalanine, totals 15 residues. The read is trimmed to its CDR3 DNA, 45 bases read in frame from base 1. What the work shows at the level of the full study, not this receptor alone: The median count of SARS-CoV-2-reactive clonotypes went up from around 21 after infection to a few dozen after vaccination, although the change was not significant. Of the vaccine-specific clones found in convalescent patients, nearly all (304 of 307) were mono-reactive for SARS-CoV-2 spike instead of being cross-reactive with common cold coronaviruses. In convalescent patients, a median roughly 87% of post-vaccine SARS-CoV-2-reactive clones were detected only after vaccination, and vaccine-specific priming was suggested by this finding. The number of convalescent patients in the study was relatively small, and the study did not examine early timepoints following natural infection.

The sample's treatment or condition label is to be understood as: approximately 9-day PBMC culture with coronavirus spike peptide pools or control peptides (ViraFEST assay). To expand antigen-specific T cells with peptide pools and then pick out the expanded clonotypes through TCR sequencing, the study relied on the ViraFEST assay. The positive SARS-CoV-2 PCR tests of the convalescent patients were dated from March to December 2020, before the Alpha, Beta and Delta variants emerged in the United States. Each well held 2.1 million or so PBMCs cultured in IMDM containing roughly 5% human AB serum and around 10 IU/ml IL-2, with 8 to 10 ug/ml peptide pools added. On days 3 and 7, half of the culture medium was replaced with fresh IL-2-containing medium. After about 11 days of culture, CD4+ T cells were isolated by negative selection using the EasySep CD4+ T cell isolation kit. Ficoll-Paque Plus gradient centrifugation was used to isolate PBMCs from whole blood, and the isolated PBMCs were then either used fresh or cryopreserved at -140C. Each culture condition was generally run in triplicate wells.

The library came from PCR. TCR sequencing of DNA from cultured CD4+ T cells used the Oncomine TCR Beta short-read assay at the Johns Hopkins FTIC core. The QIAamp micro DNA kit was used to extract genomic DNA from the cultured CD4+ T cells. Oncomine TCR Beta libraries made from cultured CD4+ T cells were pooled using unique dual indexes and sequenced on an Illumina iSeq 100. Under the source paper's analysis protocol: Non-productive sequences were removed, and CDR3s not starting with C, not ending with F or W, or shorter than 7 amino acids were discarded. Antigen-specific clonotypes were identified using the MANAFEST web application through comparison of peptide-stimulated wells with reference and other culture wells. For a clone to be called positive, the clone needed an FDR below 0.05, an odds ratio above 5, and a productive frequency above 0.1% in at least two of three replicate wells. A clonotype counted as cross-reactive if it showed significant expansion both in the SARS-CoV-2 spike wells and in at least one common cold coronavirus spike condition. Similarity between CDR3 sequences was evaluated in R version 3.6.1 using Levenshtein distances (stringdist) and unrooted phylogenetic trees (ape). TCRdb reprocessing: public reads trimmed at Q25 with fastp, clones called with MiXCR, in-frame beta chains kept. Every CDR3 protein is listed once, alongside the most common genes and DNA of its rows. The V and J calls were determined by TCRdb, not by the authors. The sample contains 15,000 to 17,000 distinct CDR3 sequences, around three fifths of them found a single time. Less than 15% of the sample is taken by the ten largest.

To note about this clonotype: What this receptor recognizes is not known. No base qualities exist here, and no much larger clone lies one base off it.

The V gene is TRBV7-3 and the J gene is TRBJ2-2, and possibly TRBD2, on 5 matching bases. The specimen sequenced was CD4+ T cells from blood, cultured in vitro. This sequence was found in a human donor who had recovered from COVID-19. The bases are TGTGCCAGCAGCCCCCTCCGCGGCGGGACCGGGGAGCTGTTTTTT. Its protein product is CASSPLRGGTGELFF.